The 4 T cell receptor beta chains below all came from one sample that was sequenced in a study of cytomegalovirus exposure and HLA in healthy donors. A multiplex PCR was run with 60 Vbeta primers and 13 Jbeta primers. The method was immunoSEQ multiplex PCR; TCRdb's version includes in-frame clones alone and lacks a portion of them. In the table there are around 68,000 clones, around 72% of which are singletons. The sample comprised PBMCs. The receptor source for this set is a woman aged 25 to 39 in good health and CMV-seropositive.

This sequence joins TRBV10-3 and TRBJ2-7, with 7 positions matching TRBD1. CDR3 length equals 13 residues. The J segment lost 4 bases and the V segment lost 10 bases, leaving 10 bases of the junction unmatched. CDR1 ENHRY and CDR2 SYGVKD come from the germline V gene. CDR3 protein: CATITGAGYEQYF. DNA for the CDR3: TGTGCCACCATAACAGGGGCTGGTTACGAGCAGTACTTC.

The table lists this clone with a few counts. At one boundary the junction diverges from the germline segment, which might be a read error. This chain links TRBV7-7 with TRBJ1-1, with D uncertain. Germline V gene lookup returns CDR1 SSHAT and CDR2 FNYEAQ (reference sequence). This CDR3 comprises 13 residues. CDR3 protein: CASSLAEYTEAFF. The CDR3 DNA reads TGTGCTAGCAGCTTAGCGGAGTACACTGAAGCTTTCTTT.

The V gene is TRBV18, the J gene TRBJ1-2; 9 nucleotides align to TRBD1. This CDR3 contains 14 residues. Trimming at V came to 4 bases and at J to 6 bases, leaving 6 bases not matched to a gene. Germline values: CDR1 KGHSH, CDR2 LQKENI. This CDR3 is CASSLPGQGHGYTF. The CDR3 nucleotides read TGTGCCAGCTCACTACCGGGACAGGGTCATGGCTACACCTTC.

The rearrangement links TRBV5-1 to TRBJ2-1; 9 nucleotides line up with TRBD1. V shed 4 bases, J shed 4 bases, and the junction held 3 bases outside the gene matches. The length of the CDR3 is 14 residues. Germline V gene sequence: CDR1 SGHRS, CDR2 YFSETQ. The CDR3 sequence: CASSLGQGYNEQFF. The CDR3 DNA sequence: TGCGCCAGCAGCCTCGGACAGGGGTACAATGAGCAGTTCTTC.